This T cell receptor beta chain was retrieved from a study of CD8+CD57+ T cells in acquired aplastic anemia. As for the study in general: Isolated CD4+ and CD8+ cells, once sorted, yielded DNA averaging roughly 3.2 ug.

Study-wide results and caveats: Sharing between patients and controls was observed for some 27 CD8+ CDR3 sequences. A significant difference in CD8+ Simpson's diversity between patients and controls was not found.

Of note for this clonotype: As yet, its antigen is unknown.

The CDR3 covers 13 residues. Germline lookup yields CDR1 MDHEN and CDR2 SYDVKM. Trimming took off 3 bases at V and 4 bases at J, with 6 bases between the two ends. Genomic DNA constituted the template upon which TCR beta VDJ and CDR3 profiling was performed. MiXCR was run by TCRdb on the reads, yielding one entry per CDR3 protein. In the table there are 200,000 or so distinct CDR3 sequences, over 60% of which are singletons. Sequenced input: sorted CD4+, CD8+, or CD8+CD57+ T cells (not recorded which) from PBMCs. The sequence derives from a human donor with severe aplastic anemia or a healthy control (not recorded which). The rearrangement links TRBV28 to TRBJ1-4; no definite D call. CDR3 amino acids: CASSFHGNEKLFF. CDR3 nucleotides: TGTGCCAGCAGTTTTCACGGTAATGAAAAACTGTTTTTT.